The source of this T cell receptor beta chain is a study of shared clonotypes between healthy human individuals (dated by TCRdb to the early 2020s). About the study as a whole: A couple of women and a few men aged 18 to 49 years were included in the cohort. For each donor, three plates each were used for CD4 naive and CD4 memory, two plates were used for CD8 naive, and one plate was used for CD8 memory. To estimate repertoire size and how much clonotype sharing occurs between individuals, the study deeply sequenced the blood TCR repertoires of about five healthy adults. Libraries were prepared and TCR repertoires were sequenced by different laboratories using diverse techniques, in order to increase sequencing depth and limit assay-specific biases. Leukapheresis yielded between about 0.8 and 8.9 billion PBMCs per donor.

Concerning this clone: Its antigen remains unidentified. No clone much larger than this one lies a single base away; base qualities are absent.

The paper's findings and limits, for the study overall: The small number of donors limited the genetic and exposure-history diversity represented. Across four donors, roughly 5.4% of naive CD4, roughly 3.4% of naive CD8, 2% to 2.5% of memory CD4, and under 0.45% of memory CD8 clonotypes were shared. Larger estimated clonotype richness was generally found for naive subsets than for memory subsets. Pairwise subsampling indicated that sequencing depth was expected to affect the degree of clonotype sharing among donors. Rarefaction of sorted-subset datasets indicated incomplete sequencing despite the large sequencing depth. Higher generation probabilities were observed for clonotypes shared by all four sorted-subset donors than for non-shared clonotypes. Sampling was restricted to blood, and TCR repertoires in tissues likely differ from the TCR repertoires found in blood.

From a lookup of the germline V gene, CDR1 and CDR2 are SQVTM and ANQGSEA. Trimming accounts for 6 bases at V and 6 bases at J, while the number of junction bases matched to no gene is 4. Counted from cysteine to phenylalanine, this CDR3 has 13 amino acids. CDR3 DNA is the only sequence kept; it has 39 bases, read in frame from the first base. The donors were healthy, HIV-negative adults who had no recently reported acute infections or vaccinations. Only Caucasian adults living in Nashville, Tennessee, USA were represented among the donors. CD4+ T cells were enriched by magnetic negative selection; naive cells were then positively selected on CD45RA, and the negative fraction formed the memory subset. After blood collection by leukapheresis, PBMCs were isolated using Ficoll-Histopaque density gradient centrifugation and then cryopreserved in the vapor phase of liquid nitrogen. Purity and quantity of every magnetically sorted T cell population were checked by analytical flow cytometry. Genomic DNA was isolated from every sorted fraction and measured by UV absorbance on a Nanodrop 2000c.

TCR CDR3 regions were amplified from genomic DNA by multiplex PCR using the deep immunoSEQ assay. Genomic DNA extracted from each cell subset was distributed evenly over all wells of several immunoSEQ 96-well plates, and each plate served as one replicate. Each replicate PCR for sorted subsets received approximately 200 ng genomic DNA, equal to about 30,000 T cell genomes. Purified libraries were quantified with a Qubit 3.0 fluorometer, sized on a Bioanalyzer 2100, and re-quantified with the KAPA Library Quantification kit. Every immunoSEQ 96-well plate was sequenced on a separate single-read 150-cycle Illumina NextSeq 550 flow cell. The paper's processing steps were these. Because the immunoSEQ output held only junctional sequences and lacked quality scores, the filtering could not match the filtering applied to full-length reads. To assign V/J genes and CDR3, sequences were annotated against IMGT germline references using PyIR, a Python wrapper for IgBLAST v1.9. Reads were removed for weak V/J assignments (E-value above 1e-6), missing CDR3, stop codons, out-of-frame junctions, or ambiguous translated residues. V3J clonotypes were defined as sequences sharing an identical inferred V gene, J gene, and CDR3 amino acid sequence. To compute the percentage overlap between repertoires, the number of shared unique clonotypes was divided by the size of the smaller repertoire. Three approaches were used to assess repertoire richness: RTK rarefaction, the Chao1 estimator, and Recon v2.1 estimates of unobserved clonotypes. OLGA was used to compute generation probabilities for all TCRbeta clonotypes that the gDNA method yielded from a few donors. TCRdb stores this immuneACCESS table with in-frame sequences only. Part of the clones is absent; in the studies checked, under half of the shortfall reflects unresolved V genes, and no reason is known for the rest. V, J and clone size derive from that table, while D and trimming were established from the DNA sequence. Present in this sample are 2 million to 2.5 million clones, around 93% of which were seen just once. The biggest ten clones account for about 0.41% of the sample.

Sequenced input: naive CD4+ T cells from PBMCs. Explained via the paper, the cell subset or site label denotes: CD45RA+ positively selected. The receptor comes from a man aged 18-30 years in good health. Some clones in this sample may be carry-over from other donors' samples. This sequence uses TRBV29-1 and TRBJ1-5; 11 central bases correspond to TRBD1. The CDR3 reads CSVGQGESQPQHF. The DNA sequence is TGCAGCGTGGGACAGGGGGAGAGTCAGCCCCAGCATTTT.